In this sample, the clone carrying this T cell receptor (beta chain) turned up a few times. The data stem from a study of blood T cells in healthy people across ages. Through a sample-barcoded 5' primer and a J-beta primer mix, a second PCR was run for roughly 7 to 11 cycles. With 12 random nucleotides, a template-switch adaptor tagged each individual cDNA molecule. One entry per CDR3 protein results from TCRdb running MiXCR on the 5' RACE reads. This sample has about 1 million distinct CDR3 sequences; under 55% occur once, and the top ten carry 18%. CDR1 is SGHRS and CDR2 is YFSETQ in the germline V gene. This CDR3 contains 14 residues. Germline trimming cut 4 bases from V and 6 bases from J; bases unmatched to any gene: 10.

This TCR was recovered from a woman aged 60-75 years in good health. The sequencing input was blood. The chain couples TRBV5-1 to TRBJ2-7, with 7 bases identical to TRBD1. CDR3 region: CASSQDRAAREQYF. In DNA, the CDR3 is TGCGCCAGCAGCCAAGACAGGGCCGCGCGCGAGCAGTACTTC.